The sequence of this TCR beta chain was determined in a study of cytomegalovirus exposure and HLA in healthy donors. Study in general: Within the Caucasian-associated ancestry cluster were roughly 81% of the approximately 370 genotyped donors. The study's findings and limits: Fewer N-insertions than the approximately 700-donor mean were reportedly shown by an Asian-associated ancestry cluster in a later analysis. A later analysis found that most CMV-associated TCR beta chains appeared HLA-restricted. Per a prior analysis, the majority of TCR beta V segments were productive roughly 90% or roughly 30% of the time.

It was with 60 Vbeta and 13 Jbeta primers that the PCR ran. TCRdb's copy holds only in-frame clones and misses some; the assay was immunoSEQ multiplex PCR. The sample holds approximately 130,000 clones; more than 65% are singletons and the top ten take approximately 2.4%. Germline V gene lookup returns CDR1 SNHLY and CDR2 FYNNEI. This CDR3 spans 12 amino acids. Trimming took 8 bases from V and 3 from J; bases not matched to a gene: 0. Details on this clone: Its antigen is currently unknown.

V is TRBV2 and J is TRBJ2-2; 7 bases map to TRBD2. This clonotype was sampled from a man aged 45-65 years in good health and CMV-seronegative. Sequencing was performed on PBMCs. CDR3 residues: CASRGDTGELFF. The CDR3 region has the DNA TGTGCCAGCCGGGGGGACACCGGGGAGCTGTTTTTT. Based on the CDR3 plus reference TRBV2 and TRBJ2-2, the full variable domain is EPEVTQTPSHQVTQMGQEVILRCVPISNHLYFYWYRQILGQKVEFLVSFYNNEISEKSEIFDDQFSVERPDGSNFTLKIRSTKLEDSAMYFCASRGDTGELFFGEGSRLTVL.